This T cell receptor (beta chain) comes out of a study of vaccination and CD4 T cells after COVID-19. Study summary: Cells received overlapping spike peptides from SARS-CoV-2, HCoV-NL63, HCoV-OC43 and HCoV-229E as stimulation. General observations from the study: Convalescent patients were relatively few, and early post-infection timepoints were missing. Spike mono-reactivity was the property of 304 of 307 vaccine-specific clones in convalescent patients.

Sequencing of cultured CD4+ T cell DNA used the Oncomine TCR Beta short-read assay. Cultures of CD4+ T cells served as the source for extracting genomic DNA. One entry per CDR3 protein, called by TCRdb with MiXCR from the PCR reads. The table shows some 22,000 distinct CDR3 sequences, with 35% occurring only once. This clonotype was counted between two and nine times. Its specificity is not known. Noted time point: late sampling 161 to 241 days after vaccination in a few convalescent patients. Treatment denoted: roughly ten-day PBMC culture with coronavirus spike peptide pools or control peptides (ViraFEST assay). The specimen comprised CD4+ T cells from blood, cultured in vitro, sampled about 7 months after SARS-CoV-2 vaccination. This TCR was sampled from a human donor who had recovered from COVID-19.

The DNA of the CDR3 is TGTGCCAGCAGCTTACAGGCAATCTTCTATGGCTACACCTTC. Its protein is CASSLQAIFYGYTF. The chain joins TRBV7-2 to TRBJ1-2; D ambiguous. V lost 2 bases and J 4 bases, leaving 11 bases between the germline ends. Looked up from germline, CDR1 is SGHTA and CDR2 is FQGNSA. The CDR3 is made up of 14 amino acids.